There are a few counts of the clone carrying this T cell receptor (beta chain). This sample was taken from a study of T cells after yellow fever vaccination. In germline, CDR1 is MNHNY, CDR2 SVGAGI (reference sequence). The CDR3 covers 15 residues. V gave up 6 bases and J gave up 7 bases, with 18 bases separating them. TCRdb reanalysed the 5' RACE reads using MiXCR and keeps one entry per CDR3 protein. This table holds around 320,000 distinct CDR3 sequences, around 10% found once. The TCR sequence derives from a man aged 18 to 30 who received the YFV17D yellow fever vaccine. This chain links TRBV6-6 with TRBJ1-4, with TRBD1 as a possible D gene (5 bases). Sequenced material: CD4+ T cells sorted from PBMCs, taken 45 days after the yellow fever booster vaccination. CDR3 nucleotide sequence: TGTGCCAGCAGCGACTCCGGGACGATTAGTGAAAAACTGTTTTTT. As protein: CASSDSGTISEKLFF.